The following is a T cell receptor beta chain sequence with its context. The sample comes from a study of CD8 T cells in Susac syndrome. Random-hexamer reverse transcription was applied to about 0.45 to 1 ug RNA. TCRdb ran MiXCR on the immunoSEQ multiplex PCR reads and lists one entry per CDR3 protein. The sample shows 300,000 to 350,000 distinct CDR3 sequences, approximately 90% of them seen only once. The germline V gene has CDR1 MDHEN and CDR2 SYDVKM. The CDR3 loop spans 15 amino acids. J lost 3 bases, V lost 6 bases, and 11 bases had no gene match. The sample was CD4+ T cells from PBMCs. The sequence derives from a human donor with multiple sclerosis. The rearrangement uses TRBV28 and TRBJ2-7, with 7 bases fitting TRBD2. The CDR3 protein is CASRPPGGRGYEQYF. The CDR3 nucleotides read TGTGCCAGCAGACCTCCGGGAGGACGGGGCTACGAGCAGTACTTC. Supplemented by reference TRBV28 and TRBJ2-7, the full variable domain reads DVKVTQSSRYLVKRTGEKVFLECVQDMDHENMFWYRQDPGLGLRLIYFSYDVKMKEKGDIPEGYSVSREKKERFSLILESASTNQTSMYLCASRPPGGRGYEQYFGPGTRLTVT.